The 9 T cell receptor beta chains below come from one sample, sequenced in a study of T cell responses to AZD1222 COVID-19 vaccine (dated by TCRdb to the early 2020s). Libraries were constructed by the immunoSEQ multiplex PCR assay. This immuneACCESS table, as held by TCRdb, lists in-frame sequences with V and J called but not all clones. Of the missing ones, under half trace to an unresolved V gene in checked studies; the others have no known cause. Here the sample has 150,000 or so clones; roughly 92% occur a single time. The top ten clonotypes cover less than 6.5% of the sample. Sample time point, as interpreted from the label and publication: baseline before first vaccination. Sequences were derived from peripheral blood, sampled on day 0 of AZD1222 vaccination. All receptors come from an adult in good health.

The CDR3 loop reads CATSRGLGEGPPEAFF. CDR3 DNA sequence: TGTGCCACCAGCAGAGGGTTGGGCGAAGGACCACCTGAAGCTTTCTTT. The V gene is TRBV15, the J gene TRBJ1-1; the D is unclear. Germline V gene lookup returns CDR1 LNHNV and CDR2 YYDKDF (reference sequence). Trimming left V 1 base short and J 6 bases short, with 18 bases between. The CDR3 covers 16 residues.

The CDR3 is CASSPGPYNEKLFF. Written as DNA, the CDR3 is TGCGCCAGCAGCCCCGGTCCTTATAATGAAAAACTGTTTTTT. The chain employs TRBV4-1 and TRBJ1-4; D is uncertain. The CDR3 totals 14 residues. Germline loops: CDR1 MGHRA, CDR2 YSYEKL. V lost 4 bases, J lost 4 bases, and 10 bases lay in between.

The rearrangement joins TRBV7-9 to TRBJ1-1, with D perhaps matching TRBD1 (5 bases). The V gene's germline CDR1 is SEHNR and CDR2 FQNEAQ (reference sequence). This CDR3 comprises 13 residues. The V end lost 5 bases, the J end lost 2 bases, and 9 bases lay between the germline ends. CDR3 DNA: TGTGCCAGCAGCAATGACAGAAACACTGAAGCTTTCTTT. Amino acid sequence: CASSNDRNTEAFF.

This clone was picked up one time. The genes are TRBV19 and TRBJ2-5; D remains ambiguous. V lost 2 bases and J 0 bases, leaving 4 bases between the germline ends. The CDR3 runs 13 residues. The germline CDR1 and CDR2 sequences are LNHDA and SQIVND (reference sequence). CDR3 amino acids: CASSINYQETQYF. In nucleotides, the CDR3 is TGTGCCAGTAGTATAAACTACCAAGAGACCCAGTACTTC.

The rearrangement uses TRBV5-6 and TRBJ2-1; 13 nucleotides agree with TRBD2. J lost 7 bases, V lost 0 bases, and 4 bases had no gene match. In germline, CDR1 is SGHDT, CDR2 YYEEEE. This CDR3 is built from 16 residues. Written as DNA, the CDR3 is TGTGCCAGCAGCTTGGCCGGACTAGCGGGAGATAATGAGCAGTTCTTC. Its protein is CASSLAGLAGDNEQFF. Variable domain in full (rest from reference TRBV5-6 and TRBJ2-1): DAGVTQSPTHLIKTRGQQVTLRCSPKSGHDTVSWYQQALGQGPQFIFQYYEEEERQRGNFPDRFSGHQFPNYSSELNVNALLLGDSALYLCASSLAGLAGDNEQFFGPGTRLTVL.

The CDR3 region is CAWNRQGTNTEAFF. DNA for the CDR3: TGTGCCTGGAACCGACAGGGGACGAACACTGAAGCTTTCTTT. The chain recombines TRBV30 with TRBJ1-1; 8 bases fit TRBD1. The trim removed 4 bases at V and 1 base at J, leaving 5 bases unmatched. Germline lookup yields CDR1 GTSNPN and CDR2 SVGIG (reference sequence). CDR3 length: 14 amino acids.

V is TRBV15 and J is TRBJ1-1; D perhaps matches TRBD1 (6 bases). The ends were cut back, 2 bases at V and 3 bases at J, with 16 bases in the middle. Germline V gene sequence: CDR1 LNHNV, CDR2 YYDKDF (reference sequence). The CDR3 loop spans 16 amino acids. CDR3 coding DNA: TGTGCCACCAGCAGACCCCGGGGGGGCGGGGACACTGAAGCTTTCTTT. Residues: CATSRPRGGGDTEAFF.

V gene TRBV15 combines with J gene TRBJ1-1; D gene uncertain. V dropped 1 base and J dropped 4 bases, with 7 bases sitting between them. The V gene's germline CDR1 is LNHNV and CDR2 YYDKDF (reference sequence). This CDR3 is built from 13 residues. The CDR3 spells CATSRAWGTEAFF. The CDR3, as DNA: TGTGCCACCAGCAGAGCCTGGGGCACTGAAGCTTTCTTT.

This clone showed up just a few times. V gene TRBV11-2 combines with J gene TRBJ2-7; no reliable D call. The CDR3 extends over 13 amino acids. The germline V gene has CDR1 SGHAT and CDR2 FQNNGV. V was pared by 0 bases and J by 6 bases, with 9 bases between. DNA for the CDR3: TGTGCCAGCAGCTTAGAGCTGGCCGGCGAGCAGTACTTC. Translated: CASSLELAGEQYF.